This is a list of T cell receptor beta chains from one sample in a study of cytomegalovirus exposure and HLA in healthy donors. Data came from immunoSEQ multiplex PCR; TCRdb stores just in-frame clones and leaves some out. The repertoire includes about 150,000 clones, 70% to 80% of them detected once, and less than 10% sits in the top ten. Sequencing was carried out using PBMCs. These receptor sequences come from a man in his thirties or forties in good health and CMV-seropositive. CDR3s include the opening cysteine and the closing phenylalanine or tryptophan. Each record gives: clone size, D gene, V gene, J gene, CDR3 protein, CDR3 DNA. D genes are given only for firm matches. Clone size appears in some rows only: once, few, many, or a class for an expanded clone.

size: -; D: -; V: TRBV28; J: TRBJ2-7; CDR3: CASSFSTYEQYF; DNA: TGTGCCAGCAGTTTTAGTACCTACGAGCAGTACTTC
size: few; D: -; V: TRBV30; J: TRBJ1-2; CDR3: CAWSPLQPREGTF; DNA: TGTGCCTGGAGTCCCTTACAGCCTCGTGAGGGCACCTTC
size: -; D: TRBD1; V: TRBV27; J: TRBJ2-5; CDR3: CASSTPGQGRETQYF; DNA: TGTGCCAGCAGTACACCGGGACAGGGGAGGGAGACCCAGTACTTC
size: few; D: TRBD2; V: TRBV29-1; J: TRBJ2-2; CDR3: CSARGSSGGSNTGELFF; DNA: TGCAGCGCGCGCGGGTCTAGCGGGGGTTCGAACACCGGGGAGCTGTTTTTT
size: -; D: -; V: TRBV19; J: TRBJ2-3; CDR3: CASSMRAEDTQYF; DNA: TGTGCCAGTAGTATGAGGGCAGAAGATACGCAGTATTTT
size: -; D: -; V: TRBV19; J: TRBJ2-7; CDR3: CASSNQFVGSYEQYF; DNA: TGTGCCAGTAGTAACCAATTCGTCGGGTCCTACGAGCAGTACTTC
size: -; D: -; V: TRBV27; J: TRBJ1-2; CDR3: CTSSLSGDYGYTF; DNA: TGTACCAGCAGTTTATCAGGGGACTATGGCTACACCTTC
size: once; D: -; V: TRBV19; J: TRBJ2-1; CDR3: CASSIDRIEQFF; DNA: TGTGCCAGTAGTATAGATAGAATTGAGCAGTTCTTC
size: once; D: TRBD1; V: TRBV29-1; J: TRBJ1-2; CDR3: CSVGQGKTF; DNA: TGCAGCGTTGGACAGGGGAAGACCTTC
size: -; D: TRBD1; V: TRBV30; J: TRBJ2-7; CDR3: CAWSDRDAEQYF; DNA: TGTGCCTGGAGCGACAGGGACGCAGAGCAGTACTTC
size: -; D: TRBD2; V: TRBV10-3; J: TRBJ2-1; CDR3: CAISGTATSGAYNEQFF; DNA: TGTGCCATCAGTGGCACGGCGACTAGCGGGGCCTACAATGAGCAGTTCTTC
size: few; D: -; V: TRBV6-5; J: TRBJ1-2; CDR3: CASRGRERGYTF; DNA: TGTGCCAGCAGGGGCAGGGAACGTGGCTACACCTTC
size: -; D: -; V: TRBV29-1; J: TRBJ1-1; CDR3: CSVKDITRTEAFF; DNA: TGCAGCGTTAAGGACATCACCAGGACTGAAGCTTTCTTT
size: -; D: -; V: TRBV5-4; J: TRBJ2-3; CDR3: CASSLNRGGGIDTQYF; DNA: TGTGCCAGCAGCTTGAATCGGGGTGGGGGGATTGATACGCAGTATTTT
size: once; D: -; V: TRBV25-1; J: TRBJ2-1; CDR3: CASSRTEQFF; DNA: TGTGCCAGCAGTCGGACAGAGCAGTTCTTC
size: -; D: TRBD2; V: TRBV6-1; J: TRBJ2-1; CDR3: CASSEGLASYNEQFF; DNA: TGTGCCAGCAGTGAAGGACTAGCGTCCTACAATGAGCAGTTCTTC
size: -; D: -; V: TRBV12-5; J: TRBJ2-7; CDR3: CASGPIGLPYEQYF; DNA: TGTGCTAGTGGTCCCATTGGCCTTCCCTACGAGCAGTACTTC
size: -; D: TRBD2; V: TRBV2; J: TRBJ2-7; CDR3: CASVDSGRAFGSYEQYF; DNA: TGTGCCAGCGTCGATAGCGGGAGGGCCTTTGGGTCCTACGAGCAGTACTTC
size: -; D: -; V: TRBV9; J: TRBJ1-4; CDR3: CASSASTGGPNEKLFF; DNA: TGTGCCAGCAGCGCCTCGACGGGGGGACCTAATGAAAAACTGTTTTTT
size: -; D: TRBD1; V: TRBV6-5; J: TRBJ2-3; CDR3: CASSYSHRGLERTQYF; DNA: TGTGCCAGCAGTTACTCCCACAGGGGGCTCGAACGTACGCAGTATTTT
size: -; D: -; V: TRBV6-1; J: TRBJ1-1; CDR3: CASSDRALAEAFF; DNA: TGTGCCAGCAGTGACAGGGCTCTAGCTGAAGCTTTCTTT
size: -; D: TRBD1; V: TRBV2; J: TRBJ2-1; CDR3: CASSESRDRAYNEQFF; DNA: TGTGCCAGCAGTGAGAGCCGGGACAGGGCTTACAATGAGCAGTTCTTC
size: -; D: TRBD1; V: TRBV30; J: TRBJ2-1; CDR3: CAWREPGQGTDEQFF; DNA: TGTGCCTGGAGAGAGCCGGGACAGGGGACCGATGAGCAGTTCTTC
size: few; D: TRBD1; V: TRBV5-6; J: TRBJ2-7; CDR3: CASSRDREHSYEQYF; DNA: TGTGCCAGCAGCAGAGACAGGGAACATTCCTACGAGCAGTACTTC
size: -; D: -; V: TRBV30; J: TRBJ1-6; CDR3: CAWKGGSGGLPLHF; DNA: TGTGCCTGGAAAGGAGGCAGCGGGGGATTACCCCTCCACTTT
size: -; D: TRBD1; V: TRBV7-2; J: TRBJ2-5; CDR3: CASSLGQGIQETQYF; DNA: TGTGCCAGCAGCTTGGGACAGGGAATTCAAGAGACCCAGTACTTC
size: -; D: -; V: TRBV27; J: TRBJ2-7; CDR3: CASSLSLPGRGASYEQYF; DNA: TGTGCCAGCAGTTTATCTCTCCCCGGACGGGGAGCTTCCTACGAGCAGTACTTC
size: -; D: -; V: TRBV7-9; J: TRBJ1-1; CDR3: CASSYAHREAFF; DNA: TGTGCCAGCAGCTATGCCCACAGAGAAGCTTTCTTT
size: -; D: TRBD1; V: TRBV25-1; J: TRBJ1-2; CDR3: CASSEPGQGYLASGYTF; DNA: TGTGCCAGCAGTGAGCCGGGACAGGGGTATTTGGCAAGCGGCTACACCTTC
size: once; D: TRBD1; V: TRBV4-1; J: TRBJ1-1; CDR3: CASSPSEGASLAFF; DNA: TGCGCCAGCAGCCCTTCGGAGGGGGCCTCATTGGCTTTCTTT
size: -; D: -; V: TRBV6-1; J: TRBJ2-7; CDR3: CASSTPAPGRYEQYF; DNA: TGTGCCAGCAGTACGCCGGCCCCGGGAAGATACGAGCAGTACTTC
size: -; D: TRBD2; V: TRBV28; J: TRBJ2-1; CDR3: CASSSLAGGVYNEQFF; DNA: TGTGCCAGCAGTTCACTAGCGGGAGGGGTCTACAATGAGCAGTTCTTC
size: -; D: TRBD2; V: TRBV10-2; J: TRBJ2-2; CDR3: CARKRGEDFGELFF; DNA: TGCGCCAGAAAGCGGGGGGAGGATTTCGGGGAGCTGTTTTTT
size: -; D: -; V: TRBV7-2; J: TRBJ1-3; CDR3: CASSSDLSGNTIYF; DNA: TGTGCCAGCAGCTCTGATTTGAGTGGAAACACCATATATTTT
size: -; D: -; V: TRBV28; J: TRBJ1-2; CDR3: CASSSSGIGYTF; DNA: TGTGCCAGCAGTTCGAGCGGGATTGGCTACACCTTC
size: -; D: -; V: TRBV11-2; J: TRBJ1-4; CDR3: CASKAGVANEKLFF; DNA: TGTGCCAGTAAAGCAGGGGTTGCTAATGAAAAACTGTTTTTT